A single sample is the source of the 2 T cell receptor beta chains below, sequenced in a study of blood T cells in healthy people across ages. The authors ran a second PCR of roughly 6 to 12 cycles using a sample-barcoded 5' primer and a J-beta primer mix. Via MiXCR, TCRdb re-called the 5' RACE reads, giving one row per CDR3 protein. Among over 700,000 distinct CDR3 sequences listed, roughly 50% were seen once. Sequencing was done on a sample of blood. These TCRs come from a man older than 75 in good health.

This clonotype was observed a single time. The genes are TRBV3-1 and TRBJ2-5; maybe TRBD2 (5 bases). Trimming stripped 0 bases from V and 11 bases from J, with 19 bases between. The CDR3 is 15 residues long. Germline values: CDR1 LGHDT, CDR2 YNNKEL (reference sequence). The CDR3 is CASSQEWLEGAEQYF. CDR3 nucleotides: TGTGCCAGCAGCCAAGAGTGGCTAGAGGGAGCTGAGCAGTACTTC.

The chain joins TRBV6-1 to TRBJ1-5, with D tentatively TRBD1 (6 bases). V shed 5 bases and J shed 5 bases, with 16 bases lying between them. CDR3 size: 15 residues. Germline CDR1 and CDR2: MNHNS and SASEGT. The CDR3, as DNA: TGTGCCAGCAGTAGCCACCCCGGGACATATCAGCCCCAGCATTTT. Translating gives CASSSHPGTYQPQHF.